Listed below are T cell receptor beta chains from one sample, sequenced in a study of blood T cell repertoires in COVID-19. TCRdb's copy holds only in-frame clones and misses some; the assay was immunoSEQ multiplex PCR. Of more than 400,000 clones in the sample, roughly nine tenths are singletons; the top ten hold around 0.64%. Sequencing was carried out using PBMCs or T cells enriched from blood (not recorded which). These receptor sequences come from a woman in her late teens or twenties who had recovered from COVID-19. Both conserved end residues are part of each CDR3. Each record gives: V gene, D gene, clone size, J gene, CDR3 DNA, CDR3 protein. D genes are given only for firm matches. The size entry is marked missing in some rows and otherwise reads once, few, many or a size class.

TRBV11-2	NA	NA	TRBJ2-7	TGTGCCAGCAGCCTATGGACAGATAGTTCCGAGCAGTACTTC	CASSLWTDSSEQYF
TRBV30	TRBD1	NA	TRBJ2-1	TGTGCCTGGGGCCTACAGGGGGCCAATGAGCAGTTCTTC	CAWGLQGANEQFF
TRBV27	NA	NA	TRBJ1-3	TGTGCCAGCAGTTTATTGGGGGGTCTCTCTGGAAACACCATATATTTT	CASSLLGGLSGNTIYF
TRBV27	TRBD2	NA	TRBJ2-5	TGTGCCAGCAGTTTACTAGCGGGGGTCCCCCAAGAGACCCAGTACTTC	CASSLLAGVPQETQYF
TRBV6-5	NA	NA	TRBJ1-2	TGTGCCAGCAGCCCAACATGGAGCTATGGCTACACCTTC	CASSPTWSYGYTF
TRBV7-3	TRBD2	once	TRBJ2-1	TGTGCCAGCAGCTCCGGTGGACTAGCGGGGGAAGGGAATGAGCAGTTCTTC	CASSSGGLAGEGNEQFF
TRBV7-9	NA	NA	TRBJ2-1	TGTGCCAGCAGCCGGAGGGAAGGGGAGCAGTTCTTC	CASSRREGEQFF
TRBV3-1/TRBV3-2	NA	NA	TRBJ2-7	TGTGCCAGCAGCCAAGAAGAGGCCATCGGGCAGTACTTC	CASSQEEAIGQYF
TRBV24-1	TRBD1	NA	TRBJ1-6	TGTGCCACCAGTGAACGACAGGGAAGGGTCTCAGGCGAAGCTCCACCCCTCCACTTT	CATSERQGRVSGEAPPLHF
TRBV2	TRBD2	NA	TRBJ2-7	TGTGCCAGCAGTGGACCCAGACTAGCGGCCTCCTACGAGCAGTACTTC	CASSGPRLAASYEQYF
TRBV30	NA	NA	TRBJ2-3	TGTGCCTTCGGGACAGATACGCAGTATTTT	CAFGTDTQYF
TRBV5-1	NA	NA	TRBJ2-3	TGCGCCAGCAGCCCCGAGTCCTACACAGATACGCAGTATTTT	CASSPESYTDTQYF
TRBV28	TRBD1	NA	TRBJ2-2	TGTGCCAGCAGTTTTTCAGGACAGGGGGCGATAGACACCGGGGAGCTGTTTTTT	CASSFSGQGAIDTGELFF
TRBV29-1	NA	NA	TRBJ2-1	TGCAGCGCCCAGGCAGGGGTCGATGAGCAGTTCTTC	CSAQAGVDEQFF
TRBV27	TRBD2	NA	TRBJ2-3	TGTGCCAGCAGTTTATACGGCGGGGGGAGAGGGGCCGATACGCAGTATTTT	CASSLYGGGRGADTQYF
TRBV5-1	TRBD1	NA	TRBJ2-7	TGCGCCAGCAGCTTGGAGGGACAGGCGGGCGAGCAGTACTTC	CASSLEGQAGEQYF
TRBV4-1	TRBD2	NA	TRBJ2-3	TGCGCCAGCAGCCAAGCAGAGGTCGGAGCGGGGGGGGATACGCAGTATTTT	CASSQAEVGAGGDTQYF
TRBV19	TRBD1	many	TRBJ1-5	TGTGCCAGTAGTATAGTTCAGGGGGCAGGGCAGCCCCAGCATTTT	CASSIVQGAGQPQHF
TRBV27	NA	once	TRBJ1-2	TGTGCCAGCACCCCTACCCCGGACACGGTGTATGGCTACACCTTC	CASTPTPDTVYGYTF
TRBV29-1	NA	NA	TRBJ2-1	TGCAGCGTTGAAGCCGGGTACAATGAGCAGTTCTTC	CSVEAGYNEQFF
TRBV28	TRBD1	NA	TRBJ1-5	TGTGCCAGCAGTTTATGGGGGACAGTTGACGCTCAGCCCCAGCATTTT	CASSLWGTVDAQPQHF
TRBV2	NA	NA	TRBJ1-4	TGTGCCAGCAGCCTGACTTCCGTCAATGAAAAACTGTTTTTT	CASSLTSVNEKLFF
TRBV5-6	TRBD1	NA	TRBJ1-2	TGTGCCAGCAGCTTTCTACAGGGGGCTGGGGGTGGCTACACCTTC	CASSFLQGAGGGYTF
TRBV7-2	NA	NA	TRBJ1-5	TGTGCCAGCAGCGTATCGGGTGGGCCCCAGCATTTT	CASSVSGGPQHF
TRBV7-2	TRBD1	NA	TRBJ2-7	TGTGCCAGCAGAGGACAGGGCACCTATGAGCAGTACTTC	CASRGQGTYEQYF
TRBV19	TRBD1	NA	TRBJ1-5	TGTGCCAGTAGTCCGGACAGGGATCGGCAGCCCCAGCATTTT	CASSPDRDRQPQHF
TRBV5-1	TRBD1	NA	TRBJ1-2	TGCGCCAGCAGCTTGGGAGACAGGGACTATGGCTACACCTTC	CASSLGDRDYGYTF
TRBV30	TRBD1	NA	TRBJ1-1	TGTGCCTGGAGTGTTGGGAGACAGGGATCCACTGAAGCTTTCTTT	CAWSVGRQGSTEAFF
TRBV30	NA	NA	TRBJ1-2	TGTGCCTGGAGGGGGGACATCGGAATTGATGGCTACACCTTC	CAWRGDIGIDGYTF
TRBV30	NA	NA	TRBJ1-5	TGTGCCTCCCAGCAAGGGGGTGGTCAGCCCCAGCATTTT	CASQQGGGQPQHF
TRBV7-8	TRBD1	NA	TRBJ1-4	TGTGCCAGCAGCTTATGGTTGACAGGGGATGAAAAACTGTTTTTT	CASSLWLTGDEKLFF
TRBV4-1	NA	NA	TRBJ2-7	TGCGCCAGCAGCCAAGATCATGGGGGCACTCCCTACGAGCAGTACTTC	CASSQDHGGTPYEQYF
TRBV7-6	TRBD1	once	TRBJ2-3	TGTGCCAGCAGCCCTGGACAGGGGAGAGGAACAGATACGCAGTATTTT	CASSPGQGRGTDTQYF
TRBV27	TRBD1	NA	TRBJ1-2	TGTGCCAGCAGTCCTGGACAGGCACCCAACTATGGCTACACCTTC	CASSPGQAPNYGYTF
TRBV7-3	TRBD1	NA	TRBJ1-1	TGTGCCAGCAGCTTGGGACAGGGGTTCACTGAAGCTTTCTTT	CASSLGQGFTEAFF
TRBV10-3	TRBD1	NA	TRBJ2-7	TGTGCCATGGGGACAGAAAATCTATACGAGCAGTACTTC	CAMGTENLYEQYF
TRBV6-5	TRBD1	NA	TRBJ1-3	TGTGCCAGCAGTTACCGGGACAGCGGAAACACCATATATTTT	CASSYRDSGNTIYF
TRBV2	NA	once	TRBJ1-6	TGTGCCAGCAGGGTGAACTGGAATTCACCCCTCCACTTT	CASRVNWNSPLHF
TRBV7-9	NA	NA	TRBJ1-1	TGTGCCAGCAGCACACCGAACACTGAAGCTTTCTTT	CASSTPNTEAFF
TRBV24-1	NA	NA	TRBJ2-3	TGTGCCACCAGTGGTGGGCCCAACCCCACAGATACGCAGTATTTT	CATSGGPNPTDTQYF
TRBV4-2	TRBD2	once	TRBJ2-7	TGTGCCAGCAGCCAAGATGATGCTAGCGGGGATTACGAGCAGTACTTC	CASSQDDASGDYEQYF
TRBV12-3/TRBV12-4	NA	once	TRBJ2-1	TGTGCCAGCAGTTTCCCCCCTATTGATGAGCAGTTCTTC	CASSFPPIDEQFF
TRBV19	TRBD1	few	TRBJ2-7	TGTGCCAGTAGCCCAACAGGGGGCTCGGACGAGCAGTACTTC	CASSPTGGSDEQYF
TRBV18	NA	NA	TRBJ1-3	TGTGCCAGCTCACCAGGACATGCGATCTCTGGAAACACCATATATTTT	CASSPGHAISGNTIYF
TRBV5-1	NA	NA	TRBJ2-6	TGCGCCAGCAGCTTTCCAGTCTCTGGGGCCAACGTCCTGACTTTC	CASSFPVSGANVLTF
TRBV6-5	NA	NA	TRBJ1-3	TGTGCCAGCAGTACAGGCTTCTCTGGAAACACCATATATTTT	CASSTGFSGNTIYF